This TCR beta chain was documented in a study of human T cells and chemical hapten exposure. Study as a whole: Diphenylcyclopropenone was administered weekly to the scalp of patients throughout the approximately 24-week study.

TCRdb analysed the RACE reads with MiXCR anew, one entry per CDR3 protein. The table records around 300,000 distinct CDR3 sequences, about 7% of them present only once. The length of the CDR3 is 18 residues. Germline values: CDR1 SGHTA, CDR2 FQGNSA. V trimming: 6 bases; J trimming: 5 bases; junction bases outside the gene matches: 17. The time point was: patch test 1, 2 weeks after DPC sensitization. This sample's treatment: therapeutic diphenylcyclopropenone sensitization with weekly scalp DPC. This clonotype came up a few times. The TCR sequence derives from a woman aged 18-29 years with alopecia areata. Some clones in this sample may be carry-over from other donors' samples. The source material was whole blood, sampled in connection with sensitization to the hapten diphenylcyclopropenone (DPC). The gene calls are TRBV7-2 and TRBJ2-3, with 10 nucleotides matching TRBD2. CDR3 region: CASSYRLIAGGYRDTQYF. In nucleotides, the CDR3 is TGTGCCAGCAGTTACCGCCTAATAGCGGGGGGCTACAGAGATACGCAGTATTTT.